The clone carrying this TCR beta chain was seen a single time. Per the original methods: Nucleated cell number was recorded as an estimate derived from reference gene primer amplification. Libraries were prepared by immunoSEQ multiplex PCR; TCRdb keeps only in-frame clonotypes and omits some of them. That table furnishes V, J and clone size, whereas the DNA furnished D and trimming. The repertoire consists of around 190,000 clones, with less than 90% occurring once and the leading ten covering 1.1%. V shed 7 bases, J shed 3 bases, and the junction held 5 bases outside the gene matches. Germline assignment: CDR1 LGHNT and CDR2 FRNRAP. The CDR3 runs to 13 residues. These data are taken from a study of blood T cell repertoires in COVID-19. Study in general: Some COVID-19 samples were acute and others convalescent; all came from the United States, Italy and Spain. PBMCs, B-cell-depleted T cells, or T cells were the source of the cDNA or gDNA that made up the material.

The chain is built from TRBV12-5 and TRBJ2-7; 8 nucleotides line up with TRBD1. The source of this sequence is a man aged 30-40 years with acute or convalescent COVID-19. Sequenced: peripheral blood. CDR3 nucleotides: TGTGCTAGTGTTCAAACAGGGGGCTACGAGCAGTACTTC. Translating it yields CASVQTGGYEQYF. The full variable domain, its missing parts supplied by reference TRBV12-5 and TRBJ2-7, is DARVTQTPRHKVTEMGQEVTMRCQPILGHNTVFWYRQTMMQGLELLAYFRNRAPLDDSGMPKDRFSAEMPDATLATLKIQPSEPRDSAVYFCASVQTGGYEQYFGPGTRLTVT.